The 31 T cell receptor beta chains presented below share a single source sample, sequenced in a study of blood T cells in healthy people across ages. Primed by a sample-barcoded 5' primer and a J-beta primer mix, a second PCR proceeded for about 6 to 11 cycles. TCRdb recomputed calls from the 5' RACE reads with MiXCR, one row per CDR3 protein. The data contain over a million distinct CDR3 sequences, over 35% of them singletons. The sequenced sample was blood. These receptor sequences come from an older woman in good health.

This clonotype was recorded a few times. The genes are TRBV7-3 and TRBJ2-7; D uncertain. CDR1 and CDR2 (germline): SGHTA, FQGTGA. V was shortened by 2 bases and J by 0 bases, with 11 bases between the two germline ends. The CDR3 contains 15 residues. This CDR3 reads CASSLSPLSSYEQYF. The CDR3 region has the DNA TGTGCCAGCAGCTTATCCCCCTTGAGCTCCTACGAGCAGTACTTC.

The gene calls are TRBV6-1 and TRBJ2-5; 7 bases map to TRBD2. The CDR3 is 15 amino acids. Germline lookup yields CDR1 MNHNS and CDR2 SASEGT. J was trimmed by 11 bases and V by 9 bases; bases with no gene match: 21. Here the CDR3 DNA reads TGTGCCAGTTATTCTAGCGGAAGAAACTACAATGAGCAGTACTTC. This codes for CASYSSGRNYNEQYF.

This clonotype was recorded only once. The chain recombines TRBV10-3 with TRBJ2-1, with TRBD1 as a possible D gene (7 bases). CDR1 is ENHRY, CDR2 SYGVKD, per germline. Trimming removed 10 bases at V and 4 bases at J, with 23 bases between. This CDR3 is 16 amino acids long. Written as DNA, the CDR3 is TGTGCCACCCATAACGCGGGACAGCAAGAATACAATGAGCAGTTCTTC. Its protein is CATHNAGQQEYNEQFF.

The DNA of the CDR3 is TGTGCCAGCAGTGCGTCAGGGGATAATTCACCCCTCCACTTT. It codes for CASSASGDNSPLHF. This chain connects TRBV6-1 to TRBJ1-6; D is perhaps TRBD1 (6 bases). CDR1 MNHNS and CDR2 SASEGT come from the germline V gene. There are 14 residues in the CDR3. Trimming pared 4 bases from V and 5 bases from J, leaving 9 bases between.

The V and J genes are TRBV6-5 and TRBJ2-5; D is undetermined. CDR3 length: 12 amino acids. CDR1 MNHEY and CDR2 SVGAGI come from the germline V gene. V lost 6 bases and J 5 bases, leaving 10 bases between the germline ends. This CDR3 is CASRTETETQYF. The CDR3 DNA reads TGTGCCAGCAGGACGGAAACGGAGACCCAGTACTTC.

The chain employs TRBV6-2 or TRBV6-3 and TRBJ2-1; unclear D gene. CDR3 size: 13 residues. Trimming stripped 6 bases from V and 2 bases from J, with 8 bases between. CDR1 is MNHEY and CDR2 is SVGEGT in the germline V gene. CDR3 sequence (DNA): TGTGCCAGCAGAGAACTTGCCTACAATGAGCAGTTCTTC. This encodes CASRELAYNEQFF.

Turning to this clonotype: A read error may explain this, as a much larger clone is one base away. J is TRBJ2-3 and V is TRBV11-2; 9 bases align to TRBD1. The CDR3 totals 16 residues. V dropped 8 bases and J dropped 4; count of bases not matched to a gene: 13. Germline CDR1 reads SGHAT; CDR2 reads FQNNGV. The CDR3 DNA is TGTGCCAGCGGCTCTGCGGGAACAGGGGGCGCAGATACGCAGTATTTT. It encodes CASGSAGTGGADTQYF.

This sequence joins TRBV7-9 and TRBJ2-2; no firm D call. This CDR3 has 14 residues. Germline lookup yields CDR1 SEHNR and CDR2 FQNEAQ (reference sequence). V dropped 5 bases and J dropped 5 bases, with 12 bases sitting between them. The CDR3: CASSRVGSTGELFF. The DNA for the CDR3 is TGTGCCAGCAGCCGTGTTGGCTCGACCGGGGAGCTGTTTTTT.

The chain carries TRBV7-8 and TRBJ2-1, with TRBD2 identical over 9 bases. The CDR3 is made up of 16 amino acids. Germline CDR1 is SGHVS and CDR2 is FQNEAQ. Germline trimming cut 2 bases from V and 6 bases from J; bases unmatched to any gene: 8. In DNA, the CDR3 is TGTGCCAGCAGCTTAAGTTGGCTAGCGGGGCTCAATGAGCAGTTCTTC. Translated: CASSLSWLAGLNEQFF.

This clonotype was seen a few times. This sequence joins TRBV6-1 and TRBJ2-1; 8 nucleotides agree with TRBD1. This CDR3 region has 17 residues. Trimming at V came to 6 bases and at J to 2 bases, leaving 12 bases not matched to a gene. Germline V lookup: CDR1 MNHNS, CDR2 SASEGT. The CDR3 loop is CASRNEHRQGPYNEQFF. The CDR3 nucleotides read TGTGCCAGCAGGAACGAACACCGACAGGGGCCCTACAATGAGCAGTTCTTC.

The table lists this clonotype with a few counts. V gene TRBV5-1 combines with J gene TRBJ2-5; D possibly corresponds to TRBD1 (6 bases). V was shortened by 4 bases and J by 5 bases, with 18 bases between the two germline ends. The CDR3 runs to 15 residues. CDR1 is SGHRS, CDR2 YFSETQ, per germline. The CDR3 region is CASSPSPQGRETQYF. For the CDR3, the DNA is TGCGCCAGCAGCCCAAGCCCACAGGGAAGGGAGACCCAGTACTTC.

Only a few counts were recorded for this clonotype. The chain combines TRBV6-6 with TRBJ2-4; TRBD2 matches at 7 bases. The tail of the sequence fits TRBJ2-7 better, so the J call may be wrong. The germline V gene encodes CDR1 MNHNY and CDR2 SVGAGI (reference sequence). The CDR3 contains 13 residues. The CDR3 loop reads CASRRDYLYEQYF. The CDR3 DNA follows: TGTGCCAGCAGAAGGGACTATCTGTACGAGCAGTACTTC.

This clonotype has just a few counts. The chain couples TRBV10-1 to TRBJ2-3; TRBD1 agrees at 9 bases. Losses at the gene ends were 2 bases for V and 2 bases for J; bases not matched to a gene: 5. The CDR3 length is 16 residues. The germline gives CDR1 WNHNN, CDR2 SYGVQD (reference sequence). For the CDR3, the DNA is TGCGCCAGCAGTGAGGGACAGGGGTTTTTCACAGATACGCAGTATTTT. Its protein product is CASSEGQGFFTDTQYF.

This clonotype was recorded once. The junction shows a germline mismatch at one end, possibly a read error. The chain is built from TRBV2 and TRBJ2-3, with 11 nucleotides matching TRBD1. CDR1 and CDR2 from the germline V gene are SNHLY and FYNNEI. The CDR3 is made up of 14 amino acids. This CDR3 is CVSGQGAVIDTQYF. The CDR3 DNA is TGTGTCAGCGGACAGGGGGCCGTTATAGATACGCAGTATTTT.

The chain combines TRBV6-2 or TRBV6-3 with TRBJ1-1, with D possibly being TRBD1 (6 bases). CDR1 is MNHEY and CDR2 is SVGEGT in the germline V gene. This CDR3 contains 13 residues. V lost 6 bases to trimming and J lost 4 bases, with 12 bases between them. CDR3 bases: TGTGCCAGCAGGGCACAGGGTGGCACTGAAGCTTTCTTT. As protein: CASRAQGGTEAFF.

This rearrangement joins TRBV5-4 to TRBJ1-2; TRBD1 aligns across 7 bases. CDR3 length: 15 residues. Losses at the gene ends were 9 bases for V and 4 bases for J; bases not matched to a gene: 15. In germline, CDR1 is SGHNT, CDR2 YYREEE (reference sequence). CDR3 sequence: CAISEGAGSPYGYTF. The DNA of the CDR3 is TGTGCCATATCCGAGGGGGCAGGCTCCCCCTATGGCTACACCTTC.

In DNA, the CDR3 is TGCGCCAGCAGCTGGCTAGCGGGAGGTTTAGATGAGCAGTTCTTC. Translating it yields CASSWLAGGLDEQFF. This chain links TRBV5-1 with TRBJ2-1; 11 nucleotides line up with TRBD2. Looked up from germline, CDR1 is SGHRS and CDR2 is YFSETQ. V shed 3 bases, J shed 8 bases, and the junction held 7 bases outside the gene matches. The CDR3 covers 15 residues. The full variable domain, its missing parts supplied by reference TRBV5-1 and TRBJ2-1, is KAGVTQTPRYLIKTRGQQVTLSCSPISGHRSVSWYQQTPGQGLQFLFEYFSETQRNKGNFPGRFSGRQFSNSRSEMNVSTLELGDSALYLCASSWLAGGLDEQFFGPGTRLTVL.

DNA for the CDR3: TGTGCCAGCAGCCCTGGACTAGCGGGAGTCGCCGGGGAGCTGTTTTTT. Translation gives CASSPGLAGVAGELFF. This sequence joins TRBV5-5 and TRBJ2-2; 13 positions agree with TRBD2. The CDR3 extends over 16 amino acids. V dropped 4 bases and J dropped 6; count of bases not matched to a gene: 6. Germline CDR1 reads SGHKS; CDR2 reads YYEKEE (reference sequence).

The chain carries TRBV7-6 and TRBJ2-3; 10 nucleotides match TRBD2. This CDR3 has 16 amino acids. J was trimmed by 3 bases and V by 4 bases; bases with no gene match: 7. Germline CDR1 and CDR2: SGHVS and FNYEAQ. The CDR3 DNA is TGTGCCAGCAGCTACCCGACTAGCGGGTTTACAGATACGCAGTATTTT. Encoded protein: CASSYPTSGFTDTQYF.

V is TRBV20-1 and J is TRBJ1-6; the D is unclear. Germline loops: CDR1 DFQATT, CDR2 SNEGSKA (reference sequence). There are 16 residues in the CDR3. The V and J ends lost 0 bases and 0 bases respectively, with 9 bases between them. CDR3 DNA sequence: TGCAGTGCTAGAGATGTAGTAAACTCCTATAATTCACCCCTCCACTTT. Translation gives CSARDVVNSYNSPLHF.

The table lists this clonotype with a few counts. Written as DNA, the CDR3 is TGTGCCAGCATCCCCAGGGGTCGGCAAGTCCGGTCCTACGAGCAGTACTTC. Protein product: CASIPRGRQVRSYEQYF. The V and J genes are TRBV7-8 and TRBJ2-7; possibly TRBD1 for D (6 bases). Looked up from germline, CDR1 is SGHVS and CDR2 is FQNEAQ. V was pared by 7 bases and J by 1 base, with 23 bases between. CDR3 length: 17 residues. The complete variable domain, with remaining parts taken from reference TRBV7-8 and TRBJ2-7, reads GAGVSQSPRYKVAKRGQDVALRCDPISGHVSLFWYQQALGQGPEFLTYFQNEAQLDKSGLPSDRFFAERPEGSVSTLKIQRTQQEDSAVYLCASIPRGRQVRSYEQYFGPGTRLTVT.

The gene calls are TRBV2 and TRBJ1-1; D unresolved. This CDR3 has 13 residues. CDR1 and CDR2 from the germline V gene are SNHLY and FYNNEI. Trimming removed 7 bases from V and 1 base from J, with 10 bases in between. The CDR3 spells CASTFPGNTEAFF. Written as DNA, the CDR3 is TGTGCCAGCACCTTTCCGGGGAACACTGAAGCTTTCTTT.

The chain has TRBV6-5 and TRBJ2-7; maybe TRBD2 (6 bases). The J call is in doubt because the DNA end fits TRBJ2-5 better. The CDR3 spans 12 residues. CDR1 and CDR2 (germline): MNHEY, SVGAGI. CDR3 DNA sequence: TGTGCCAACAGATCCTCGGAGGGGACCCAGTACTTC. Translated, it gives CANRSSEGTQYF.

The chain is built from TRBV11-2 and TRBJ2-5; tentatively, D is TRBD2 (6 bases). CDR1 and CDR2 from the germline V gene are SGHAT and FQNNGV. The CDR3 has 16 amino acids. V dropped 1 base and J dropped 2 bases, with 14 bases sitting between them. CDR3 sequence (DNA): TGTGCCAGCAGCTTAGGACGTAGCGGCTCACAAGAGACCCAGTACTTC. It yields the protein CASSLGRSGSQETQYF.

This clonotype was seen repeatedly, ten times or more. J is TRBJ2-7 and V is TRBV20-1; tentatively, D is TRBD1 or TRBD2 (5 bases each). There are 15 residues in the CDR3. The germline gives CDR1 DFQATT, CDR2 SNEGSKA (reference sequence). V was cut by 0 bases and J by 2 bases, with 14 bases left in between. This chain's CDR3 is CSARDLSTGPYEQYF. CDR3 DNA: TGCAGTGCTAGAGACCTTTCAACGGGACCCTACGAGCAGTACTTC.

The chain combines TRBV20-1 with TRBJ2-1, with D maybe TRBD1 (6 bases). Between the trimmed V and J ends, which lost 3 bases and 2 bases, there was a span of 8 bases. Germline CDR1 and CDR2: DFQATT and SNEGSKA (reference sequence). This CDR3 is 13 amino acids long. CDR3 DNA sequence: TGCAGTGCTAGTCACAGGGCCTACAATGAGCAGTTCTTC. It codes for CSASHRAYNEQFF.

The CDR3 here is CASILGQGANGELFF. In nucleotides, the CDR3 is TGTGCCAGCATACTCGGACAGGGGGCGAACGGGGAGCTGTTTTTT. The chain uses TRBV12-3 or TRBV12-4 and TRBJ2-2; 11 positions match TRBD1. With 7 bases clipped from V and 7 bases from J, the junction kept 8 bases outside the gene matches. The CDR3 runs 15 residues.

This clonotype showed up just a few times. V and J are TRBV9 and TRBJ2-7; D possibly corresponds to TRBD1 (6 bases). The CDR3 contains 15 residues. Deletions cut 0 bases from V and 2 bases from J, with 12 bases between. Germline CDR1 reads SGDLS; CDR2 reads YYNGEE. CDR3 residues: CASSVAGAETYEQYF. CDR3 nucleotide sequence: TGTGCCAGCAGCGTAGCAGGGGCAGAAACCTACGAGCAGTACTTC.

The chain has TRBV12-3 or TRBV12-4 and TRBJ2-6; the D gene is possibly TRBD2 (6 bases). CDR3 length equals 17 residues. With 3 bases removed from V and 4 bases from J, the gap between germline ends came to 16 bases. The CDR3 coding sequence is TGTGCCAGCAGTTTTGGGGGACTTCGGACGGGGGCCAACGTCCTGACTTTC. Encoded protein: CASSFGGLRTGANVLTF.

The DNA for the CDR3 is TGTGCCAGCAGCTTGGGACAGCCTATCTACTACGAGCAGTACTTC. Translating it yields CASSLGQPIYYEQYF. J is TRBJ2-7 and V is TRBV7-9, with 7 bases identical to TRBD1. The junction had 8 bases not matched to a gene; V was cut back by 3 bases and J by 3 bases. This CDR3 has 15 residues. Germline CDR1 reads SEHNR; CDR2 reads FQNEAQ (reference sequence).

The chain uses TRBV6-1 and TRBJ1-2; D ambiguous. The V gene lost 7 bases and the J gene lost 4 bases, with 13 bases spanning the gap. Per the germline V gene, CDR1 is MNHNS and CDR2 is SASEGT. This CDR3 contains 13 residues. CDR3 protein: CASTPGPAYGYTF. The CDR3 DNA sequence: TGTGCCAGCACCCCGGGTCCAGCCTATGGCTACACCTTC.